What follows describes a single TCR beta chain. TCRdb's table, derived via immunoSEQ multiplex PCR, lists solely in-frame clones and lacks some. In the table there are roughly 180,000 clones, roughly 90% of which are singletons. The CDR3 is made up of 13 amino acids. Germline V gene data show CDR1 as SGHTA and CDR2 as FQGNSA. Between the trimmed V and J ends, which lost 1 base and 0 bases, there was a span of 3 bases. These data belong to a study of T cell responses to AZD1222 COVID-19 vaccine. The chain employs TRBV7-2 and TRBJ1-1, with D unresolved. This TCR came from an adult who received the AZD1222 COVID-19 vaccine. Sequenced here: peripheral blood, sampled 28 days after the second AZD1222 dose. Here the CDR3 reads CASSLVLNTEAFF. CDR3 in DNA: TGTGCCAGCAGCTTAGTATTGAACACTGAAGCTTTCTTT.